What follows is one T cell receptor (beta chain) and its context. Its specificity is unknown. Donors comprised healthy HIV-negative adults lacking recent acute infections or vaccinations. Both subsets, CD45RA+ naive and CD45RA-negative memory, were split from the CD4+ cells. Assay used: immunoSEQ multiplex PCR; TCRdb lists only in-frame clones, some missing. The top ten clones hold 0.37% of a sample with over 2 million clones, under 95% of them seen once. These data belong to a study of shared clonotypes between healthy human individuals. The CDR3 runs to 13 residues. The V gene's germline CDR1 is MNHNY and CDR2 SVGAGI (reference sequence). J gave up 1 base and V 10 bases, and 6 bases lay outside the gene matches. Overall study findings and caveats: Only blood samples were collected, and tissue repertoires likely differ.

This clonotype originated in a man aged 18 to 29 in good health. Some clones in this sample may be carry-over from other donors' samples. Sequencing used naive CD4+ T cells from PBMCs. Specified subset: CD45RA+ positively selected. The chain links TRBV6-6 to TRBJ2-5; 7 nucleotides match TRBD2. In nucleotides, the CDR3 is TGTGCCACCACAACGGGAGGCCAAGAGACCCAGTACTTC. Translated, it gives CATTTGGQETQYF.